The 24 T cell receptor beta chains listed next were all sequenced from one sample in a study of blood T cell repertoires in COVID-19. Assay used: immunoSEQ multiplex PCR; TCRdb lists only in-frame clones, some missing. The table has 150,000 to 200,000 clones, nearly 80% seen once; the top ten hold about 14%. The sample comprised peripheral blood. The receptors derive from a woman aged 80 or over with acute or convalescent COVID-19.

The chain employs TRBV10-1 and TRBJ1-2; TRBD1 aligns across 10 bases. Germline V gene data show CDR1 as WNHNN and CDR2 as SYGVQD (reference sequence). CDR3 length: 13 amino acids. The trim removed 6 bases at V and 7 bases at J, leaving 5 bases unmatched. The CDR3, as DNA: TGCGCCAGCAGCGCTGGACAGGGGGGTGGCTACACCTTC. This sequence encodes CASSAGQGGGYTF.

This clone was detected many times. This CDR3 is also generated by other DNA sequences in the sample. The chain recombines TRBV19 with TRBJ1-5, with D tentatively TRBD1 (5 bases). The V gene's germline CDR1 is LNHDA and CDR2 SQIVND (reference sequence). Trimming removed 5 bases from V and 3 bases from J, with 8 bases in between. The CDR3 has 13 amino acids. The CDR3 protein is CASSPTVNQPQHF. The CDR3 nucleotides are TGTGCCAGTAGTCCGACAGTCAATCAGCCCCAGCATTTT.

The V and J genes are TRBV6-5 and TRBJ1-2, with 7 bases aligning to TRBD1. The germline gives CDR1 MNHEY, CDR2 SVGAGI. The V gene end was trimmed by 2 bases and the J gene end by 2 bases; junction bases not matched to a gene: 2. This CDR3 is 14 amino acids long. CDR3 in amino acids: CASSYLGQNYGYTF. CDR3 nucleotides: TGTGCCAGCAGTTACCTGGGACAGAACTATGGCTACACCTTC.

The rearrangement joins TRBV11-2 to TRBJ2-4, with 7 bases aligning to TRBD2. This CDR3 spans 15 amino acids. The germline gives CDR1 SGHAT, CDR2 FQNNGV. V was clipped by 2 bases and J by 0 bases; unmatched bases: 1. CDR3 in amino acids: CASSLIAGAKNIQYF. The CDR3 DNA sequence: TGTGCCAGCAGCTTAATAGCGGGAGCCAAAAACATTCAGTACTTC.

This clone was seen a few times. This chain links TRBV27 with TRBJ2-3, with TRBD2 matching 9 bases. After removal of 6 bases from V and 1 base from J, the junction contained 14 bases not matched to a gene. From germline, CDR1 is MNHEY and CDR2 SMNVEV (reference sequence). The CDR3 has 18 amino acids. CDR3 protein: CASRPGLASVTGTDTQYF. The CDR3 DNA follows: TGTGCCAGCAGGCCGGGACTAGCAAGCGTCACTGGCACAGATACGCAGTATTTT.

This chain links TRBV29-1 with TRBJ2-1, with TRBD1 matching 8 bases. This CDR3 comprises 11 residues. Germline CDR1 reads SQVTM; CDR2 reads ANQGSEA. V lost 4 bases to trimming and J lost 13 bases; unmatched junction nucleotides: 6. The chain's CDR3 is CSVAAGGDQFF. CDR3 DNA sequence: TGCAGCGTTGCGGCAGGGGGCGATCAGTTCTTC.

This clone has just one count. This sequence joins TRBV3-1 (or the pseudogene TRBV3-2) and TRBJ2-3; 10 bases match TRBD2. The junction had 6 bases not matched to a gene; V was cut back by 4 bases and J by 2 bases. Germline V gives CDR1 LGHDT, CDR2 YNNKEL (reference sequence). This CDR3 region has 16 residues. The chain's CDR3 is CASSPDSGGITDTQYF. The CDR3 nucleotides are TGTGCCAGCAGCCCCGATAGCGGGGGGATCACAGATACGCAGTATTTT.

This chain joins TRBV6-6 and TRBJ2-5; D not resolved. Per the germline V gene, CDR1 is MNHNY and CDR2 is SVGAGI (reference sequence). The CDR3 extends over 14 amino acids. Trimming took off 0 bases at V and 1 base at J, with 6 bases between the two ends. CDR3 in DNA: TGTGCCAGCAGTTACTCCCAAATCCAAGAGACCCAGTACTTC. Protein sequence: CASSYSQIQETQYF.

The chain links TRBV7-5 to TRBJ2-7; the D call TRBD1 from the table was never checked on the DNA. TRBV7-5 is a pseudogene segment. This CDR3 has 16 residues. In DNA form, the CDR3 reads TGTGCCAGAAGCGGCGGCCCTCAGGGCTGGTGCTACGAGCAGTACTTC. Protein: CARSGGPQGWCYEQYF.

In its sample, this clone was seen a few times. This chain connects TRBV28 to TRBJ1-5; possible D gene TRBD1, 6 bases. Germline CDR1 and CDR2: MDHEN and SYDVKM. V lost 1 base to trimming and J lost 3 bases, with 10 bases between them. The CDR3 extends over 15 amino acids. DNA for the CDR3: TGTGCCAGCAGTTTATACAGGGCCTTCAATCAGCCCCAGCATTTT. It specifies CASSLYRAFNQPQHF.

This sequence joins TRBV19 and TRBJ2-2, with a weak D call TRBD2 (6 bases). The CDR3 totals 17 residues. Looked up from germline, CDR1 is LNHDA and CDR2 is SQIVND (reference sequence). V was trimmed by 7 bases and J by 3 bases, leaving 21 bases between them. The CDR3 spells CASTPGGGRSDTGELFF. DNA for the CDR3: TGTGCCAGTACCCCAGGTGGGGGGAGGTCAGACACCGGGGAGCTGTTTTTT.

The chain's CDR3 is CAGGADSNQPQHF. The CDR3 region has the DNA TGTGCCGGGGGGGCCGATAGCAATCAGCCCCAGCATTTT. The rearrangement joins TRBV30 to TRBJ1-5, with a possible D match to TRBD1 (6 bases). This CDR3 has 13 amino acids. V lost 8 bases to trimming and J lost 0 bases, with 11 bases between them. The germline gives CDR1 GTSNPN, CDR2 SVGIG (reference sequence).

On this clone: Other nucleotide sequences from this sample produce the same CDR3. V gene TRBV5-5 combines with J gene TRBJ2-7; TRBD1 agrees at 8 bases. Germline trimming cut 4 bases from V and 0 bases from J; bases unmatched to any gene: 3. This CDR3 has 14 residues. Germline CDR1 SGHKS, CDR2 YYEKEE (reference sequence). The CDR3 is CASSLTGASYEQYF. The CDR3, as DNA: TGTGCCAGCAGCCTGACAGGGGCCTCCTACGAGCAGTACTTC.

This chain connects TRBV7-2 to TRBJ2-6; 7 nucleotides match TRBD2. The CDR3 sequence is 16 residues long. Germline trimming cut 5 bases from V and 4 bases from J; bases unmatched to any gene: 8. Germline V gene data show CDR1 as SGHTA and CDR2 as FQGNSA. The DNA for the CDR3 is TGTGCCAGCAGCCCGGGGCGGGGGAGGGGGGCCAACGTCCTGACTTTC. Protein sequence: CASSPGRGRGANVLTF.

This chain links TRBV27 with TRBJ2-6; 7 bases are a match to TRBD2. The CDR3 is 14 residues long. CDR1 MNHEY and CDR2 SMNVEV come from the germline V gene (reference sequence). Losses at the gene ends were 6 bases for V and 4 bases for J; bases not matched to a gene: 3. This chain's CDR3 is CASRGGSGANVLTF. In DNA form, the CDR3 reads TGTGCCAGCAGGGGGGGGTCAGGGGCCAACGTCCTGACTTTC. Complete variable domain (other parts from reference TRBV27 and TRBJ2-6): EAQVTQNPRYLITVTGKKLTVTCSQNMNHEYMSWYRQDPGLGLRQIYYSMNVEVTDKGDVPEGYKVSRKEKRNFPLILESPSPNQTSLYFCASRGGSGANVLTFGAGSRLTVL.

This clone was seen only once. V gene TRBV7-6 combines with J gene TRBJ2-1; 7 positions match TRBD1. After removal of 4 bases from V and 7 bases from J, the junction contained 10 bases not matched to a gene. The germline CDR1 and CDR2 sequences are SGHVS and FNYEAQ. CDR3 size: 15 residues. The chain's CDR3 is CASSSDIQGSNEQFF. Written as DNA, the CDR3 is TGTGCCAGCAGCTCAGACATACAGGGGTCAAATGAGCAGTTCTTC.

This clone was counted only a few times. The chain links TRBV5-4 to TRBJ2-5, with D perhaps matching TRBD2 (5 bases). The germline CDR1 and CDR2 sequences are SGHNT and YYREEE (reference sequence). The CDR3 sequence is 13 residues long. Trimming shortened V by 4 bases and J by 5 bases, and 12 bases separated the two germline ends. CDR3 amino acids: CASSHPGKETQYF. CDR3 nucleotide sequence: TGTGCCAGCAGCCACCCGGGGAAGGAGACCCAGTACTTC.

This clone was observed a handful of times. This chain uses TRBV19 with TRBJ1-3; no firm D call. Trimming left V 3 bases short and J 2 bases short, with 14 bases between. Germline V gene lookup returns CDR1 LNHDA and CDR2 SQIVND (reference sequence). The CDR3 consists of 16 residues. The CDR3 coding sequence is TGTGCCAGTAGTATGATCCCAGACAACACTGGAAACACCATATATTTT. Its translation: CASSMIPDNTGNTIYF.

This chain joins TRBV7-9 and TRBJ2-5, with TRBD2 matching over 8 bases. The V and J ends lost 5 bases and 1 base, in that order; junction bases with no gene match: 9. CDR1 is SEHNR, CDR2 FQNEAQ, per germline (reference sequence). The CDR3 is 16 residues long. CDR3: CASSQGLARIQETQYF. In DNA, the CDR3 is TGTGCCAGCAGCCAAGGACTAGCTCGTATCCAAGAGACCCAGTACTTC.

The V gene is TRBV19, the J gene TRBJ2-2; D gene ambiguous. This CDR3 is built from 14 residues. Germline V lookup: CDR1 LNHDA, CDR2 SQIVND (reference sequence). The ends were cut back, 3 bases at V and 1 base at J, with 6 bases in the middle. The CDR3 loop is CASSMWQNTGELFF. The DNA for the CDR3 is TGTGCCAGTAGTATGTGGCAGAACACCGGGGAGCTGTTTTTT. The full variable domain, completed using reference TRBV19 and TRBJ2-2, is DGGITQSPKYLFRKEGQNVTLSCEQNLNHDAMYWYRQDPGQGLRLIYYSQIVNDFQKGDIAEGYSVSREKKESFPLTVTSAQKNPTAFYLCASSMWQNTGELFFGEGSRLTVL.

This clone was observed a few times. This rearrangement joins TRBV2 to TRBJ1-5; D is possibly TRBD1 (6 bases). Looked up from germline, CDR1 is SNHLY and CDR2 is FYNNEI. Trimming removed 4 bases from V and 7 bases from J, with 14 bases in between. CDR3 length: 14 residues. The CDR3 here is CASSGLPQGQPQHF. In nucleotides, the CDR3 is TGTGCCAGCAGTGGACTGCCCCAGGGGCAGCCCCAGCATTTT.

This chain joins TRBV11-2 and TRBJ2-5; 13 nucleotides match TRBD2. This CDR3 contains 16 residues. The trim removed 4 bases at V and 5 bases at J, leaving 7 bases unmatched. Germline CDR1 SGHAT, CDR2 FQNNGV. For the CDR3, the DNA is TGTGCCAGCAGCTCGACTAGCGGGAGGAGTAGGGAGACCCAGTACTTC. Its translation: CASSSTSGRSRETQYF.

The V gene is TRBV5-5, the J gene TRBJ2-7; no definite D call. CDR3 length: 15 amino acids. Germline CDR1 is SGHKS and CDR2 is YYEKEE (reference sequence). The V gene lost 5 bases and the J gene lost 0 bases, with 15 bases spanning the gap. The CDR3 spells CASSPVLRSSYEQYF. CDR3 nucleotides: TGTGCCAGCAGTCCGGTTCTAAGGAGCTCCTACGAGCAGTACTTC. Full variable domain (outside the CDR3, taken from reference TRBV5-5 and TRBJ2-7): DAGVTQSPTHLIKTRGQQVTLRCSPISGHKSVSWYQQVLGQGPQFIFQYYEKEERGRGNFPDRFSARQFPNYSSELNVNALLLGDSALYLCASSPVLRSSYEQYFGPGTRLTVT.

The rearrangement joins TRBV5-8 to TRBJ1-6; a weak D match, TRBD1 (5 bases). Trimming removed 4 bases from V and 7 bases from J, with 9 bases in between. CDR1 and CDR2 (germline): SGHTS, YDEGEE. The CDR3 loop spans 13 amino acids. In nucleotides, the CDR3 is TGTGCCAGCAGCATTCCAGGGAATTCACCCCTCCACTTT. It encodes CASSIPGNSPLHF. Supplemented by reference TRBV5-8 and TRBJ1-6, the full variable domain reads EAGVTQSPTHLIKTRGQQATLRCSPISGHTSVYWYQQALGLGLQFLLWYDEGEERNRGNFPPRFSGRQFPNYSSELNVNALELEDSALYLCASSIPGNSPLHFGNGTRLTVT.